The 8 T cell receptor beta chains in this list originate from one sample, sequenced in a study of CD8+ T cells in alopecia areata. Treatment meaning: oral pan-JAK inhibitor, 5-10 mg twice daily. Extraction of RNA preceded its reverse transcription into cDNA, which served as the sequencing template. Only in-frame clones appear in the TCRdb table, and some are missing; sequencing was by immunoSEQ multiplex PCR. Here the sample spans fewer than 250,000 clones, 35% to 45% being singletons. The starting material was CD4+ T cells sorted from blood, obtained between weeks 30 and 35, from a patient treated with tofacitinib. Receptors originate from a human donor with alopecia areata.

J is TRBJ1-1 and V is TRBV30; no clear D. The CDR3 extends over 13 amino acids. Germline V gene sequence: CDR1 GTSNPN, CDR2 SVGIG (reference sequence). The ends were cut back, 6 bases at V and 4 bases at J, with 15 bases in the middle. The CDR3 nucleotides are TGTGCCTGCCGGCGGGAGGCTCTCACTGAAGCTTTCTTT. Translation: CACRREALTEAFF.

In this sample, this clone turned up a few times. The chain links TRBV5-1 to TRBJ2-7; TRBD1 matches 7 bases. The J segment lost 2 bases and the V segment lost 3 bases, leaving 5 bases of the junction unmatched. Per the germline V gene, CDR1 is SGHRS and CDR2 is YFSETQ. This CDR3 comprises 14 residues. The chain's CDR3 is CASSSGQAAYEQYF. The CDR3 DNA follows: TGCGCCAGCAGCTCCGGACAGGCGGCCTACGAGCAGTACTTC.

A few counts support this clone. The genes are TRBV9 and TRBJ2-7; D perhaps matches TRBD1 (5 bases). This CDR3 region has 15 residues. Looked up from germline, CDR1 is SGDLS and CDR2 is YYNGEE. V gave up 0 bases and J gave up 2 bases, with 12 bases separating them. In DNA form, the CDR3 reads TGTGCCAGCAGCGTAGAGGGGATAACACCCTACGAGCAGTACTTC. This encodes CASSVEGITPYEQYF.

To note about this clone: Other DNA sequences in the sample encode the same CDR3. J is TRBJ1-5 and V is TRBV6-5, with 7 bases lining up with TRBD1. V trimming: 6 bases; J trimming: 5 bases; junction bases outside the gene matches: 4. The CDR3 is made up of 13 amino acids. In germline, CDR1 is MNHEY, CDR2 SVGAGI. The CDR3 bases are TGTGCCAGCAGGAGACAGGGTGATCAGCCCCAGCATTTT. This sequence encodes CASRRQGDQPQHF.

The rearrangement uses TRBV10-1 and TRBJ2-7; TRBD1 matches 7 bases. This CDR3 has 15 residues. With V trimmed by 0 bases and J by 0 bases, 2 bases remained unmatched. In germline, CDR1 is WNHNN, CDR2 SYGVQD (reference sequence). CDR3 sequence (DNA): TGCGCCAGCAGTGAGTCGGGGACAGCCTCCTACGAGCAGTACTTC. Translation gives CASSESGTASYEQYF.

J is TRBJ2-7 and V is TRBV9; 7 bases are a match to TRBD1. V lost 4 bases, J lost 0 bases, and 4 bases stayed unmatched. CDR1 is SGDLS and CDR2 is YYNGEE in the germline V gene. The CDR3 length is 14 residues. The CDR3 region is CASSSGTASYEQYF. As DNA, the CDR3 is TGTGCCAGCAGCTCCGGGACAGCCTCCTACGAGCAGTACTTC.

This chain uses TRBV25-1 with TRBJ1-1; D uncertain. CDR1 and CDR2 from the germline V gene are MGHDK and SYGVNS. The length of the CDR3 is 13 residues. Trimming left V 5 bases short and J 12 bases short, with 19 bases between. CDR3 in DNA: TGTGCCAGCAGTTATGACGGTGACCCTAAGACTTTCTTT. Protein sequence: CASSYDGDPKTFF.

As for this clone: A junction boundary mismatches the germline segment, possibly from a read error. The rearrangement uses TRBV30 and TRBJ2-7; no definite D call. The CDR3 consists of 11 residues. Germline CDR1 is GTSNPN and CDR2 is SVGIG (reference sequence). The CDR3 sequence is CAWSVTYGQYF. CDR3 sequence (DNA): TGTGCCTGGAGTGTAACCTACGGGCAGTACTTC.